The rows below give T cell receptor beta chains drawn from one sample of a study of T-cell memory formation after mild COVID-19. One entry per CDR3 protein results from TCRdb running MiXCR on the 5' RACE reads. The sample includes about 33,000 distinct CDR3 sequences, 21% of them seen just once. The sample comprised PBMCs or a T cell subset sorted from them (not recorded which). These receptor sequences come from an adult who had mild COVID-19 (a few samples of this study predate the infection). Cell type and time point are not known. Each CDR3 is given with its conserved first and last residue. The D gene is left open where the match is weak. The size entry is marked missing in some rows and otherwise reads once, few, many or a size class.

>.|TRBV27|TRBJ2-7|TRBD2
TGTGCCAGCAGCAGAGGGACTAGCGGGACCTACGAGCAGTACTTC
CASSRGTSGTYEQYF
>many|TRBV20-1|TRBJ1-5|.
TGCAGTGCTAGAGATTGGCTTCGGGGGGATCAGCCCCAGCATTTT
CSARDWLRGDQPQHF
>many|TRBV5-1|TRBJ2-7|TRBD1
TGCGCCAGCAGCTTGTTAGGGACAGGGACTTACGAGCAGTACTTC
CASSLLGTGTYEQYF
>.|TRBV18|TRBJ1-6|TRBD1
TGTGCCAGCTCAGGACAGGGTCCGGGTTCACCCCTCCACTTT
CASSGQGPGSPLHF
>many|TRBV3-1|TRBJ2-1|.
TGTGCCAGCAGCCAAGGTACCCAGGTGGGTGAGCAGTTCTTC
CASSQGTQVGEQFF
>many|TRBV30|TRBJ2-1|TRBD2
TGTGCCTGGAGTGTCCTAGCGGGATACAATGAGCAGTTCTTC
CAWSVLAGYNEQFF
>many|TRBV5-1|TRBJ2-3|TRBD2
TGCGCCAGCAGCTTTAGCGGGGGTCGCACAGATACGCAGTATTTT
CASSFSGGRTDTQYF
>.|TRBV19|TRBJ1-2|.
TGTGCCAGTAGTATGGGGGGCGCGGACTATGGCTACACCTTC
CASSMGGADYGYTF
>many|TRBV6-1|TRBJ2-5|.
TGTGCCAGCAGTGAAGCTTTGAGGGGGGGCCTCCAAGAGACCCAGTACTTC
CASSEALRGGLQETQYF
>many|TRBV5-1|TRBJ1-5|TRBD1
TGCGCCAGCAGCCCGCAGACAGGGTCAAACCAGCCCCAGCATTTT
CASSPQTGSNQPQHF
>many|TRBV28|TRBJ2-7|TRBD2
TGTGCCAGCAGTCAGCCAGGACTAGCGTGGGAGCAGTACTTC
CASSQPGLAWEQYF
>many|TRBV5-1|TRBJ2-7|TRBD1
TGCGCCAGCAGCCAAAAGGGTGGGACAGCCTATTCTTTATCCTACGAGCAGTACTTC
CASSQKGGTAYSLSYEQYF
>many|TRBV30|TRBJ1-5|.
TGTGCCTGGAGTGTGGGGCAGGGTAGCCAGCCCCAGCATTTT
CAWSVGQGSQPQHF
>few|TRBV5-5|TRBJ2-7|TRBD2
TGTGCCAGCAGCCTAACCCCGGAAAGCGGGGCCTACGAGCAGTACTTC
CASSLTPESGAYEQYF
>many|TRBV4-2|TRBJ2-7|TRBD1
TGTGCCAGCAGCCAACCCCTCGGGGGGGACAGGGGGCTTGCGAGCTCCTACGAGCAGTACTTC
CASSQPLGGDRGLASSYEQYF
>many|TRBV7-2|TRBJ1-6|TRBD1
TGTGCCAGCAGCTTAGCGACAGGGGTAAATTCACCCCTCCACTTT
CASSLATGVNSPLHF
>many|TRBV24-1|TRBJ2-7|TRBD2
TGTGCCACCAGTGACTCACGACTAGCGGATTCCTACGAGCAGTACTTC
CATSDSRLADSYEQYF